Listed below are T cell receptor beta chains from one sample, sequenced in a study of blood T cell repertoires in COVID-19. Assay: immunoSEQ multiplex PCR; the TCRdb copy retains only in-frame clones and omits some. The profile shows 200,000 to 250,000 clones, 84% of them singletons. Sequenced sample: peripheral blood. The origin of the receptors is an elderly woman with COVID-19, enrolled during active disease. The conserved cysteine and the conserved F or W are not part of the CDR3 here. Each record gives: CDR3 length, J gene, V gene, CDR3 protein.

>11|TRBJ1-2|TRBV19
ASTLTGFHGYT
>11|TRBJ1-1|TRBV28
ASRVTRDTEAF
>13|TRBJ1-2|TRBV2
ASRARPGNLDGYT
>11|TRBJ2-5|TRBV5-4
ASSRGQQETQY
>9|TRBJ2-7|TRBV2
ASDTGSEQY
>12|TRBJ1-2|TRBV10-3
AVANQQGRDGYT
>14|TRBJ1-3|TRBV5-1
ASSESGVPSGNTIY
>10|TRBJ1-2|TRBV12-3/TRBV12-4
ASSLNLGGYT
>14|TRBJ2-5|TRBV12-5
ASGSGTSGLQETQY
>12|TRBJ1-1|TRBV18
ASSRGQGKTEAF
>15|TRBJ2-6|TRBV9
ASSAHQTGYLANVLT
>16|TRBJ2-1|TRBV9
ASSVEAASGGAYNEQF
>16|TRBJ2-4|TRBV11-2
ASSSSRQVPLAKNIQY
>13|TRBJ1-4|TRBV15
ATSRRTGDNEKLF
>10|TRBJ1-1|TRBV6-2/TRBV6-3
ASSIRDTEAF
>15|TRBJ1-3|TRBV4-1
ASSQELRQLSGNTIY
>13|TRBJ2-1|TRBV5-1
ASKLAGDDYNEQF
>11|TRBJ1-1|TRBV28
ASSLRPPGVAF
>13|TRBJ2-3|TRBV28
ASSLAAGVPDTQY
>12|TRBJ2-3|TRBV5-1
ASSPGGATDTQY
>12|TRBJ1-3|TRBV7-2
ASSPGFPGNTIY
>13|TRBJ2-3|TRBV29-1
SARGSGGPTDTQY
>10|TRBJ1-2|TRBV9
ASSRDSYGYT
>11|TRBJ1-2|TRBV9
ASSFLDRAGYT
>14|TRBJ2-1|TRBV3-1/TRBV3-2
ASSRIAGYLRNEQF
>14|TRBJ2-1|TRBV29-1
SVTTGQGGAYNEQF
>17|TRBJ1-2|TRBV5-1
ASSAWPPATQAREGGYT
>13|TRBJ1-3|TRBV5-1
ASSPGTASGNTIY
>10|TRBJ2-7|TRBV12-3/TRBV12-4
ASRLQGYEQY
>12|TRBJ1-5|TRBV3-1/TRBV3-2
ASSHRQSRQPQH
>17|TRBJ2-3|TRBV5-8
ASSRLAGGGGTVTDTQY
>14|TRBJ2-2|TRBV5-1
ASSLGWGPDTGELF
>11|TRBJ1-2|TRBV25-1
ASSEYAGYGYT
>8|TRBJ2-7|TRBV19
ASGGLRQY
>9|TRBJ1-2|TRBV30
ARGFNYGYT
>12|TRBJ1-1|TRBV9
ASSVVRGTGQAF
>14|TRBJ2-1|TRBV11-3
ASSPSPGGAYNEQF
>12|TRBJ1-2|TRBV6-5
ASRGPMGLYGYT
>13|TRBJ1-1|TRBV19
ASSTVLGTPLGAF
>17|TRBJ2-7|TRBV5-4
ASSFPQTTQAGGPFEQY
>12|TRBJ2-7|TRBV7-2
ASSLMVSSYEQY
>9|TRBJ2-1|TRBV10-1
ASRWRGEQF
>13|TRBJ2-7|TRBV9
ASSVGDTSSYEQY
>13|TRBJ1-1|TRBV5-1
ASSLGQGVNTEAF
>14|TRBJ1-4|TRBV3-1/TRBV3-2
ASSQRTGGSNEKLF
>15|TRBJ2-2|TRBV9
ASTPGWTGMNTGELF
>12|TRBJ1-1|TRBV5-5
ASSWEGEIAGSF
>11|TRBJ2-7|TRBV2
ASSVAPTGEQY
>12|TRBJ1-2|TRBV6-5
ASRTGFLNYGYT
>13|TRBJ2-5|TRBV11-2
ASSLVGQGGKTQY
>16|TRBJ2-5|TRBV3-1/TRBV3-2
ASSPSRGRNRFQETQY
>13|TRBJ2-2|TRBV7-3
ASSPGQTNTGELF
>13|TRBJ1-3|TRBV5-1
ASSSAVGSGNTIY